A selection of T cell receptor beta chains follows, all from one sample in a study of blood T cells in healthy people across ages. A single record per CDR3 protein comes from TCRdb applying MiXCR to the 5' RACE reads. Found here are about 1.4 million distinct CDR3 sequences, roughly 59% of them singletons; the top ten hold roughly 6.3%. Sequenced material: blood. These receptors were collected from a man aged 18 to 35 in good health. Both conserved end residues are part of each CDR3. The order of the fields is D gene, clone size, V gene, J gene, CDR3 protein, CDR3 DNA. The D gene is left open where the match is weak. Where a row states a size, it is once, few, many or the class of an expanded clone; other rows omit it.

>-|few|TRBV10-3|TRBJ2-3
CAISGGLLDTQYF
TGTGCCATCAGTGGGGGCTTACTCGATACGCAGTATTTT
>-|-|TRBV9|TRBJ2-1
CASSVRTLSYNEQFF
TGTGCCAGCAGCGTCCGGACCCTCTCCTACAATGAGCAGTTCTTC
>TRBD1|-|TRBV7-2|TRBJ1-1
CASSSNRGGYTEAFF
TGTGCCAGCAGCTCGAACAGGGGCGGGTACACTGAAGCTTTCTTT
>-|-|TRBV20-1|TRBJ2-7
CSADGGRGRTEQYF
TGCAGTGCGGACGGCGGCAGGGGAAGGACCGAGCAGTACTTC
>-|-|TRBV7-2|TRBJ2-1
CASSSGWGSEQFF
TGTGCCAGCAGCTCGGGGTGGGGGAGTGAGCAGTTCTTC
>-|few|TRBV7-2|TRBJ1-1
CASSLGGNQGRRAEAFF
TGTGCCAGCAGCTTAGGAGGGAATCAGGGGAGGAGGGCTGAAGCTTTCTTT
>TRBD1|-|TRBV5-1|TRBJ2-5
CASSSITQGAETQYF
TGCGCCAGCAGCTCTATTACCCAGGGGGCCGAGACCCAGTACTTC
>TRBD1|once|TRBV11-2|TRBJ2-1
CASSLRPRQGYEQFF
TGTGCCAGCAGCTTAAGACCCAGACAGGGGTATGAGCAGTTCTTC
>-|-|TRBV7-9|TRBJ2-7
CASSLAPFTGEVTYEQYF
TGTGCCAGCAGCTTAGCCCCCTTTACAGGGGAGGTGACCTACGAGCAGTACTTC
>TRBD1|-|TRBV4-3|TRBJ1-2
CASSQAGQGQGYTF
TGCGCCAGCAGCCAGGCAGGACAGGGTCAAGGCTACACCTTC